These 6 T cell receptor beta chains originate from one sample sequenced in a study of blood T cell repertoires in COVID-19. Profiling relied on immunoSEQ multiplex PCR, and the TCRdb table lists in-frame clones only, not all of them. The sample includes under 250,000 clones, 80% to 90% of them seen just once. What was sequenced was PBMCs or T cells enriched from blood (not recorded which). The source is a woman aged 40 to 50 who had been exposed to COVID-19.

The V call is TRBV24-1, the J call TRBJ2-4; TRBD1 aligns across 7 bases. The J segment lost 6 bases and the V segment lost 5 bases, leaving 9 bases of the junction unmatched. The CDR3 runs 15 residues. Germline V gene sequence: CDR1 KGHDR, CDR2 SFDVKD. The CDR3 DNA reads TGTGCCACCAGTGCCCCTGGACCAGGGGGAAACATTCAGTACTTC. The encoded protein is CATSAPGPGGNIQYF.

The chain combines TRBV19 with TRBJ2-2; maybe TRBD2 (6 bases). CDR1 LNHDA and CDR2 SQIVND come from the germline V gene (reference sequence). Between the trimmed V and J ends, which lost 3 bases and 1 base, there was a span of 15 bases. The CDR3 is 17 residues long. The chain's CDR3 is CASSIYRPGGNTGELFF. CDR3 sequence (DNA): TGTGCCAGTAGTATTTACAGACCCGGGGGGAACACCGGGGAGCTGTTTTTT. The full variable domain, with the rest looked up from reference TRBV19 and TRBJ2-2, is DGGITQSPKYLFRKEGQNVTLSCEQNLNHDAMYWYRQDPGQGLRLIYYSQIVNDFQKGDIAEGYSVSREKKESFPLTVTSAQKNPTAFYLCASSIYRPGGNTGELFFGEGSRLTVL.

The chain combines TRBV5-1 with TRBJ2-3; 10 bases are a match to TRBD1. The CDR3 spans 14 residues. V was pared by 4 bases and J by 9 bases, with 8 bases of the junction left unmatched. Germline V gene sequence: CDR1 SGHRS, CDR2 YFSETQ. The CDR3 region has the DNA TGCGCCAGCAGCCCGCTGAAGGGACAGGGGACGCAGTATTTT. Translation: CASSPLKGQGTQYF.

The chain uses TRBV28 and TRBJ1-6, with D possibly matching TRBD1 (6 bases). CDR1 is MDHEN and CDR2 is SYDVKM in the germline V gene. The CDR3 extends over 13 amino acids. The V end lost 7 bases, the J end lost 8 bases, and 12 bases lay between the germline ends. The CDR3 nucleotides are TGTGCCAGCACTGTGTCAGGGGATTCACCCCTCCACTTT. As protein: CASTVSGDSPLHF.

This chain uses TRBV20-1 with TRBJ2-7; 10 nucleotides align to TRBD2. Losses at the gene ends were 3 bases for V and 2 bases for J; bases not matched to a gene: 4. The germline gives CDR1 DFQATT, CDR2 SNEGSKA (reference sequence). CDR3 length: 14 amino acids. The CDR3 region has the DNA TGCAGTGCTAGTCCGGGACTAGCGACCTACGAGCAGTACTTC. Translating gives CSASPGLATYEQYF.

CDR3 protein: CASSQDELTGGRADTQYF. The CDR3 DNA is TGTGCCAGCAGCCAAGACGAATTAACGGGGGGGCGGGCAGATACGCAGTATTTT. The chain combines TRBV4-2 with TRBJ2-3; 8 nucleotides align to TRBD2. CDR1 LGHNA and CDR2 YNFKEQ come from the germline V gene. V trimming: 0 bases; J trimming: 4 bases; junction bases outside the gene matches: 12. The CDR3 has 18 amino acids.